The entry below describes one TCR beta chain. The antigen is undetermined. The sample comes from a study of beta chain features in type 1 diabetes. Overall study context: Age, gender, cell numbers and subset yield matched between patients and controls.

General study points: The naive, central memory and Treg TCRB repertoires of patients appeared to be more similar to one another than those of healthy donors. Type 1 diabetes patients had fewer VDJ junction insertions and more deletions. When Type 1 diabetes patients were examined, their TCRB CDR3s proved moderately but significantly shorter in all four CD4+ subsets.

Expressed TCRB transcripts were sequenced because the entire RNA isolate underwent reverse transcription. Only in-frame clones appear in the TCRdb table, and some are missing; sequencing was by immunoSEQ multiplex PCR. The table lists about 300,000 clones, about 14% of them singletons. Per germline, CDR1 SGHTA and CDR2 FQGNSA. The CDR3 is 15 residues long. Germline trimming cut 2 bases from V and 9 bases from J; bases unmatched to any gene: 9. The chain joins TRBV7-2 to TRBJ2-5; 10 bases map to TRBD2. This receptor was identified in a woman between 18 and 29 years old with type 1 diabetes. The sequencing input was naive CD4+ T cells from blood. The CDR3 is CASSLMPGLAFSQYF. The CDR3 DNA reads TGTGCCAGCAGCTTAATGCCGGGACTAGCGTTTTCCCAGTACTTC.